One sample yielded the 7 T cell receptor beta chains listed below, sequenced in a study of preoperative IRX-2 immunotherapy in early breast cancer. Data came from immunoSEQ multiplex PCR; TCRdb stores just in-frame clones and leaves some out. Of some 19,000 clones in the sample, approximately 80% were seen once. Described treatment: preoperative locoregional IRX-2 cytokine immunotherapy. This specimen was lymph node tissue, taken after IRX-2 immunotherapy. The source is a human donor with breast cancer.

V gene TRBV10-1 combines with J gene TRBJ2-3; possible D gene TRBD1, 5 bases. The length of the CDR3 is 14 residues. V shed 2 bases and J shed 1 base, with 7 bases lying between them. Germline-derived CDR1 and CDR2 are WNHNN and SYGVQD (reference sequence). The CDR3 spells CASSETRGTDTQYF. In DNA, the CDR3 is TGCGCCAGCAGTGAGACCAGGGGCACAGATACGCAGTATTTT.

The CDR3 DNA is TGTGCCAGCAGTTTAGGGGACTACTACGAGCAGTACTTC. Translated: CASSLGDYYEQYF. The chain uses TRBV28 and TRBJ2-7; TRBD2 matches at 7 bases. J lost 3 bases, V lost 2 bases, and 1 base had no gene match. The CDR3 has 13 residues. Germline loops: CDR1 MDHEN, CDR2 SYDVKM.

The chain carries TRBV19 and TRBJ2-7; 9 nucleotides agree with TRBD1. The CDR3 runs to 13 residues. Germline V gene lookup returns CDR1 LNHDA and CDR2 SQIVND (reference sequence). With 6 bases clipped from V and 3 bases from J, the junction kept 3 bases outside the gene matches. As DNA, the CDR3 is TGTGCCAGTAGAAAGGACAGGGGCTACGAGCAGTACTTC. It encodes CASRKDRGYEQYF.

The chain employs TRBV9 and TRBJ2-6, with D unclear. This CDR3 comprises 17 residues. With 4 bases removed from V and 0 bases from J, the gap between germline ends came to 14 bases. Germline loops: CDR1 SGDLS, CDR2 YYNGEE. CDR3 loop: CASSLIPLSSGANVLTF. As DNA, the CDR3 is TGTGCCAGCAGCCTCATACCGTTAAGCTCTGGGGCCAACGTCCTGACTTTC.

The chain couples TRBV11-3 to TRBJ2-7, with 7 bases matching TRBD2. This CDR3 spans 15 amino acids. Germline assignment: CDR1 SGHNT and CDR2 YENEEA. Unmatched junction bases numbered 9, after V lost 5 bases and J lost 2 bases. The CDR3 bases are TGTGCCAGCAGCCGATGGGAGCGGGGTGCCTACGAGCAGTACTTC. The encoded protein is CASSRWERGAYEQYF.

The V and J genes are TRBV19 and TRBJ2-1, with D tentatively TRBD1 or TRBD2 (5 bases each). The CDR3 consists of 15 residues. V lost 8 bases and J lost 0, with 14 bases in between. Per germline, CDR1 LNHDA and CDR2 SQIVND (reference sequence). The CDR3 sequence: CASQARGFSYNEQFF. DNA of the CDR3: TGTGCCAGTCAAGCCCGGGGCTTCTCCTACAATGAGCAGTTCTTC.

A single count supports this clone. The chain joins TRBV6-8 to TRBJ2-1; possible D gene TRBD1, 8 bases. This CDR3 contains 15 residues. The V gene lost 6 bases and the J gene lost 2 bases, with 14 bases spanning the gap. From germline, CDR1 is MNHGY and CDR2 SAAAGT. CDR3: CASRQGGGPYNEQFF. Written as DNA, the CDR3 is TGTGCCAGCAGACAGGGGGGGGGCCCCTACAATGAGCAGTTCTTC.